The source of this T cell receptor beta chain is a study of T-cell memory formation after mild COVID-19. TCRdb used MiXCR to reprocess the 5' RACE reads, holding one entry per CDR3 protein. The repertoire holds 350,000 or so distinct CDR3 sequences, with around 21% as singletons. V gave up 1 base and J gave up 3 bases, with 8 bases separating them. There are 14 residues in the CDR3. CDR1 and CDR2 from the germline V gene are SGHRS and YFSETQ. As regards this clonotype: This may come from a read error, since a much larger clone is one base off.

The chain joins TRBV5-1 to TRBJ1-5; D might be TRBD1 (6 bases). Sequenced: PBMCs or a T cell subset sorted from them (not recorded which). The receptor was isolated from an adult woman who had mild COVID-19 (a few samples of this study predate the infection). Cell type and time point are not known. CDR3 residues: CASSLSGDNQPQHF. CDR3 sequence (DNA): TGCGCCAGCAGCTTGTCAGGGGACAATCAGCCCCAGCATTTT.